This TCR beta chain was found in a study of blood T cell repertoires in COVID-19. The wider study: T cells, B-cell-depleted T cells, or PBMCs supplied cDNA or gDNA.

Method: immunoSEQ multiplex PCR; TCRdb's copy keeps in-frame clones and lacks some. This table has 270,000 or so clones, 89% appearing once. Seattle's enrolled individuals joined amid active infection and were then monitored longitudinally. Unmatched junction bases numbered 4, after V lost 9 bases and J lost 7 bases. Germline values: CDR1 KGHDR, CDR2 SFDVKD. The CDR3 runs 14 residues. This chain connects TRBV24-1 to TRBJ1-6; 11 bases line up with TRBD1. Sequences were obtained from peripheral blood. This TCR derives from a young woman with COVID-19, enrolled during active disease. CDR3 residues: CATRGQGGNSPLHF. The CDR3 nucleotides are TGTGCCACCCGGGGACAGGGGGGAAATTCACCCCTCCACTTT.